This T cell receptor (beta chain) is drawn from a study of T cells after yellow fever vaccination. General study points: Subsequent booster samples again held most clones from primary vaccination (96% CD4, about 90% CD8).

As for this clonotype: Its specificity is unknown.

Via MiXCR, TCRdb re-called the 5' RACE reads, giving one row per CDR3 protein. The sample has some 340,000 distinct CDR3 sequences, over 3.5% seen once. Germline assignment: CDR1 SGHVS and CDR2 FQNEAQ. Trimming took 0 bases from V and 13 from J; bases not matched to a gene: 18. This CDR3 is 17 amino acids long. The chain couples TRBV7-8 to TRBJ2-3; 8 nucleotides line up with TRBD2. This TCR was sampled from a man in his late teens or twenties who received the YFV17D yellow fever vaccine. The source material was PBMCs, sampled 5 days after the yellow fever booster vaccination. The CDR3 DNA follows: TGTGCCAGCAGCTTAGCGGAATCAGGGACAAGAGGGACTAGGAAGTATTTT. Protein sequence: CASSLAESGTRGTRKYF.